This entry is about one T cell receptor (beta chain). Its cognate antigen is unknown. The data stem from a study of human thymus T cells. Study results and limitations: Reports from related research described highly overlapping thymic repertoires among unrelated individuals. Thymic and blood repertoires appeared to show biased V and J gene usage.

Produced via immunoSEQ multiplex PCR; TCRdb's table is partial and in-frame only. The data show about 130,000 clones, with around 96% seen just once and around 0.025% held by the top ten. After removal of 4 bases from V and 8 bases from J, the junction contained 7 bases not matched to a gene. This CDR3 spans 15 amino acids. Germline V CDR1 and CDR2: MDHEN, SYDVKM. Resections from corrective heart surgery provided thymus tissue. Corrective surgery for congenital heart defects was being performed on the healthy Finnish infants who were the donors. V usage is TRBV28 and J usage is TRBJ1-4; 10 bases are shared with TRBD1. The source of this sequence is a boy under two years old with a congenital heart defect but otherwise immunologically healthy. The specimen was thymus tissue. CDR3 sequence (DNA): TGTGCCAGCAGTTCCCGGGACAGGGGTCGGGAAAAACTGTTTTTT. Translation gives CASSSRDRGREKLFF.